This entry lists 20 T cell receptor beta chains sequenced from one sample in a study of blood T cell repertoires in COVID-19. This table comes from immunoSEQ multiplex PCR, and its TCRdb copy is limited to in-frame clones, with some not included. This table has about 670,000 clones, about nine tenths appearing once. The sample comprised peripheral blood. The receptors stem from a woman between 18 and 29 years old with acute or convalescent COVID-19.

This chain joins TRBV7-2 and TRBJ1-6; a possible D gene is TRBD1 (5 bases). V was shortened by 1 base and J by 7 bases, with 11 bases between the two germline ends. The CDR3 extends over 15 amino acids. In germline, CDR1 is SGHTA, CDR2 FQGNSA. This chain's CDR3 is CASSLVGGGNSPLHF. In DNA, the CDR3 is TGTGCCAGCAGCTTAGTGGGGGGAGGAAATTCACCCCTCCACTTT.

V is TRBV4-1 and J is TRBJ1-5, with D perhaps matching TRBD1 (5 bases). Germline V lookup: CDR1 MGHRA, CDR2 YSYEKL. This CDR3 spans 15 amino acids. V was clipped by 0 bases and J by 6 bases, with 12 bases between them. This CDR3 reads CASSQESQGGQPQHF. In DNA form, the CDR3 reads TGCGCCAGCAGCCAAGAATCCCAGGGCGGTCAGCCCCAGCATTTT.

In its sample, this clone was seen a few times. Other DNA sequences in the same sample also yield this CDR3. The chain links TRBV12-3 or TRBV12-4 to TRBJ1-1, with D possibly matching TRBD1 (5 bases). The CDR3 has 12 residues. The V and J ends lost 3 bases and 5 bases respectively, with 7 bases between them. The CDR3 is CASSFGGTEAFF. The CDR3 DNA is TGTGCCAGCAGTTTTGGGGGGACTGAAGCTTTCTTT.

The rearrangement uses TRBV5-1 and TRBJ1-2; 11 bases agree with TRBD1. The CDR3 extends over 15 amino acids. V lost 1 base, J lost 8 bases, and 7 bases stayed unmatched. Germline V gene sequence: CDR1 SGHRS, CDR2 YFSETQ. CDR3 amino acids: CASSLRGQGARGYTF. The CDR3 bases are TGCGCCAGCAGCTTGCGAGGACAGGGGGCGCGAGGCTACACCTTC. The variable domain in full, completed from reference TRBV5-1 and TRBJ1-2, reads KAGVTQTPRYLIKTRGQQVTLSCSPISGHRSVSWYQQTPGQGLQFLFEYFSETQRNKGNFPGRFSGRQFSNSRSEMNVSTLELGDSALYLCASSLRGQGARGYTFGSGTRLTVV.

The rearrangement links TRBV6-2 or TRBV6-3 to TRBJ2-7; D call uncertain. The CDR3 sequence is 11 residues long. Trimming took off 5 bases at V and 4 bases at J, with 6 bases between the two ends. The V gene's germline CDR1 is MNHEY and CDR2 SVGEGT. Here the CDR3 DNA reads TGTGCCAGCAGTCCCCAGTACGAGCAGTACTTC. It codes for CASSPQYEQYF.

V and J are TRBV5-1 and TRBJ2-5; D ambiguous. Per the germline V gene, CDR1 is SGHRS and CDR2 is YFSETQ. Trimming cost V 6 bases and J 6 bases, with 12 bases left between them. The length of the CDR3 is 12 residues. The chain's CDR3 is CASMAEEKTQYF. The CDR3 DNA sequence: TGCGCCAGCATGGCCGAGGAGAAGACCCAGTACTTC.

V is TRBV6-5 and J is TRBJ2-7; weak D call: TRBD1 (6 bases). The germline gives CDR1 MNHEY, CDR2 SVGAGI. V was clipped by 5 bases and J by 3 bases, with 17 bases between them. The CDR3 consists of 15 residues. The CDR3 loop is CASSTTRQENYEQYF. The CDR3 coding sequence is TGTGCCAGCAGTACCACTCGACAGGAAAACTACGAGCAGTACTTC.

The V gene is TRBV12-3 or TRBV12-4, the J gene TRBJ2-1; no clear D. With 6 bases removed from V and 5 bases from J, the gap between germline ends came to 5 bases. The CDR3 is 11 residues long. The CDR3 reads CASSLHNEQFF. CDR3 coding DNA: TGTGCCAGCAGCCTTCACAATGAGCAGTTCTTC.

V usage is TRBV30 and J usage is TRBJ1-1; D not certain. Germline assignment: CDR1 GTSNPN and CDR2 SVGIG (reference sequence). This CDR3 spans 12 amino acids. Trimming left V 4 bases short and J 10 bases short, with 16 bases between. The CDR3 reads CAWTPRTRVAFF. The CDR3 DNA reads TGTGCCTGGACCCCCCGTACGAGGGTAGCTTTCTTT.

V and J are TRBV6-2 or TRBV6-3 and TRBJ1-1; a weak D match, TRBD1 (5 bases). V shed 0 bases and J shed 0 bases, with 11 bases lying between them. There are 16 residues in the CDR3. Per the germline V gene, CDR1 is MNHEY and CDR2 is SVGEGT. The CDR3 DNA reads TGTGCCAGCAGTTACTCGTACAGGCGATTGAACACTGAAGCTTTCTTT. It yields the protein CASSYSYRRLNTEAFF.

The DNA of the CDR3 is TGTGCCACCAGCAGAGATCTGGGGACAGCTTCCTACGAGCAGTACTTC. Protein sequence: CATSRDLGTASYEQYF. The rearrangement joins TRBV15 to TRBJ2-7; 7 bases match TRBD1. Trimming cost V 0 bases and J 1 base; bases outside gene matches: 6. This CDR3 has 16 residues. Germline V gene sequence: CDR1 LNHNV, CDR2 YYDKDF (reference sequence).

J is TRBJ1-5 and V is TRBV11-3; TRBD1 is a possible D gene (5 bases). Germline V gene data show CDR1 as SGHNT and CDR2 as YENEEA. This CDR3 is built from 16 residues. The V end was cut by 5 bases, the J end by 5 bases, with 19 bases between. CDR3 amino acids: CASSPSGGEAHQPQHF. CDR3 coding DNA: TGTGCCAGCAGCCCCTCGGGAGGGGAGGCACATCAGCCCCAGCATTTT.

This clone was detected only once. The chain is built from TRBV28 and TRBJ2-3; 9 nucleotides match TRBD2. CDR1 and CDR2 (germline): MDHEN, SYDVKM. The CDR3 runs 16 residues. Trimming cost V 1 base and J 4 bases; bases outside gene matches: 6. CDR3 coding DNA: TGTGCCAGCAGTTTATCTGACGGCGGGGGGGCAGATACGCAGTATTTT. Translation gives CASSLSDGGGADTQYF.

The V call is TRBV5-1, the J call TRBJ1-1, with D perhaps matching TRBD1 (6 bases). Germline values: CDR1 SGHRS, CDR2 YFSETQ. The CDR3 runs to 15 residues. V gave up 5 bases and J gave up 5 bases, with 19 bases separating them. CDR3: CASRSGDRVGTEAFF. In DNA, the CDR3 is TGCGCCAGCAGGTCAGGGGATCGAGTGGGAACTGAAGCTTTCTTT.

The CDR3 nucleotides read TGTGCCAGCTCACCGGCCAGGGGGCGAAAGAACACTGAAGCTTTCTTT. It yields the protein CASSPARGRKNTEAFF. The chain combines TRBV18 with TRBJ1-1; 8 bases align to TRBD1. From germline, CDR1 is KGHSH and CDR2 LQKENI. This CDR3 spans 16 amino acids. After removal of 3 bases from V and 1 base from J, the junction contained 7 bases not matched to a gene.

The chain joins TRBV7-9 to TRBJ2-7, with D tentatively TRBD1 (6 bases). The CDR3 extends over 15 amino acids. The germline V and J ends were trimmed by 5 bases and 3 bases, with 17 bases remaining between them. The V gene's germline CDR1 is SEHNR and CDR2 FQNEAQ (reference sequence). CDR3 amino acids: CASSPLWDTDYEQYF. The CDR3, as DNA: TGTGCCAGCAGCCCATTATGGGACACCGACTACGAGCAGTACTTC.

The gene calls are TRBV7-8 and TRBJ1-2; the D is unclear. This CDR3 region has 13 residues. From germline, CDR1 is SGHVS and CDR2 FQNEAQ. V shed 2 bases and J shed 3 bases, with 7 bases lying between them. CDR3 sequence (DNA): TGTGCCAGCAGCTTACGGGAGGACTATGGCTACACCTTC. Translation: CASSLREDYGYTF. The full variable domain, with the rest looked up from reference TRBV7-8 and TRBJ1-2, is GAGVSQSPRYKVAKRGQDVALRCDPISGHVSLFWYQQALGQGPEFLTYFQNEAQLDKSGLPSDRFFAERPEGSVSTLKIQRTQQEDSAVYLCASSLREDYGYTFGSGTRLTVV.

The chain links TRBV7-8 to TRBJ2-7; TRBD2 matches 10 bases. There are 17 residues in the CDR3. Germline loops: CDR1 SGHVS, CDR2 FQNEAQ. V lost 0 bases, J lost 3 bases, and 8 bases stayed unmatched. The chain's CDR3 is CASSLAPLAGGIYEQYF. DNA of the CDR3: TGTGCCAGCAGCTTAGCCCCCTTAGCGGGGGGAATCTACGAGCAGTACTTC.

The chain joins TRBV7-2 to TRBJ1-5; TRBD1 might be the D (5 bases). The CDR3 length is 14 residues. Trimming took 1 base from V and 6 from J, leaving 10 bases between them. CDR1 is SGHTA and CDR2 is FQGNSA in the germline V gene. CDR3 protein: CASSLEMGRQPQHF. The CDR3 bases are TGTGCCAGCAGCTTAGAGATGGGGCGTCAGCCCCAGCATTTT.

A single count supports this clone. The rearrangement joins TRBV28 to TRBJ2-7, with a weak D call TRBD2 (5 bases). Looked up from germline, CDR1 is MDHEN and CDR2 is SYDVKM. CDR3 length: 15 amino acids. The V and J ends lost 2 bases and 1 base respectively, with 12 bases between them. The CDR3 nucleotides are TGTGCCAGCAGTTTAGGGGAGATCCCATCCTACGAGCAGTACTTC. Protein product: CASSLGEIPSYEQYF.